Listed below are T cell receptor beta chains from one sample, sequenced in a study of CD8 T cells in ankylosing spondylitis. TCRdb passed the 5' RACE reads through MiXCR, listing each CDR3 protein once. The table lists some 140,000 distinct CDR3 sequences, 15% to 20% of them singletons, with approximately 33% in the top ten. What was sequenced was blood, either unsorted or a sorted T cell fraction (not recorded which). The receptors come from a male donor with ankylosing spondylitis. Both conserved end residues are part of each CDR3. D genes are given only for firm matches. Size is omitted from some rows. Given values are once, few, many or a class for expanded clones.

CDR3 protein,CDR3 DNA,J gene,V gene,clone size,D gene
CSARARGNTEAFF,TGCAGTGCTAGGGCCAGAGGGAACACTGAAGCTTTCTTT,TRBJ1-1,TRBV20-1,NA,NA
CSGRTGGEAFF,TGCAGCGGTAGAACAGGGGGTGAAGCTTTCTTT,TRBJ1-1,TRBV29-1,few,TRBD1
CASSGTSGRDYEQYF,TGTGCCAGCAGCGGGACTAGCGGGAGAGATTACGAGCAGTACTTC,TRBJ2-7,TRBV9,many,TRBD2
CSVGTSGRRYEQYF,TGCAGCGTAGGGACTAGCGGGAGGAGATACGAGCAGTACTTC,TRBJ2-7,TRBV29-1,NA,TRBD2
CASSPKAGLANEQFF,TGCGCCAGCAGCCCAAAAGCCGGACTAGCAAATGAGCAGTTCTTC,TRBJ2-1,TRBV4-3,many,TRBD2
CAWSTGQAFPIQYF,TGTGCCTGGAGTACGGGACAGGCTTTTCCCATTCAGTACTTC,TRBJ2-4,TRBV30,NA,TRBD1
CSASSGLAGINTGELFF,TGCAGTGCTAGTTCGGGACTAGCGGGAATAAACACCGGGGAGCTGTTTTTT,TRBJ2-2,TRBV20-1,NA,TRBD2
CATSRVGLSNQPQHF,TGTGCCACCAGCAGAGTAGGGCTCAGCAATCAGCCCCAGCATTTT,TRBJ1-5,TRBV15,many,NA
CAISPTGGPPLHF,TGTGCCATCAGCCCGACAGGGGGGCCACCCCTCCACTTT,TRBJ1-6,TRBV10-3,many,TRBD1
CASSPGLAGPGELFF,TGTGCCAGCAGCCCCGGACTAGCGGGACCCGGGGAGCTGTTTTTT,TRBJ2-2,TRBV11-3,NA,TRBD2
CASSLLADTYEQYF,TGTGCCAGCAGCTTGCTAGCGGATACCTACGAGCAGTACTTC,TRBJ2-7,TRBV7-9,few,TRBD2
CSAREEGTEKLFF,TGCAGTGCTAGAGAAGAGGGGACTGAAAAACTGTTTTTT,TRBJ1-4,TRBV20-1,few,NA
CAISDAWLAGGLGSGANVLTF,TGTGCCATCAGTGACGCGTGGCTAGCGGGAGGACTGGGATCTGGGGCCAACGTCCTGACTTTC,TRBJ2-6,TRBV10-3,NA,TRBD2
CASSPTAVTSTDTQYF,TGTGCCAGCAGCCCCACTGCTGTTACTAGCACAGATACGCAGTATTTT,TRBJ2-3,TRBV12-3/TRBV12-4,few,NA
CATSPRGGRAPGEQFF,TGTGCCACCAGCCCTCGGGGAGGGAGGGCGCCTGGGGAGCAGTTCTTC,TRBJ2-1,TRBV15,NA,TRBD2
CASSARGLAGATGANVLTF,TGTGCCAGCAGCGCGAGAGGACTAGCGGGAGCTACGGGGGCCAACGTCCTGACTTTC,TRBJ2-6,TRBV9,NA,TRBD2
CSARSLDSSYEQYF,TGCAGTGCTAGGTCTTTGGACAGCTCCTACGAGCAGTACTTC,TRBJ2-7,TRBV20-1,NA,NA
CSARFSGSRDEQFF,TGCAGTGCTAGGTTTAGCGGGAGTCGCGATGAGCAGTTCTTC,TRBJ2-1,TRBV20-1,NA,TRBD2
CASSFTGTGNEQFF,TGTGCCAGCAGCTTCACCGGGACAGGGAATGAGCAGTTCTTC,TRBJ2-1,TRBV7-2,few,TRBD1
CASSPTQGTRDGYTF,TGCGCCAGCAGCCCGACGCAGGGGACCCGTGATGGCTACACCTTC,TRBJ1-2,TRBV5-1,NA,NA
CAITNGKEQFF,TGTGCCATCACCAACGGCAAAGAGCAGTTCTTC,TRBJ2-1,TRBV10-3,NA,NA
CASSAYRGLGIEQFF,TGTGCCAGCAGCGCCTACAGGGGGCTAGGCATAGAGCAGTTCTTC,TRBJ2-1,TRBV9,NA,TRBD1
CASDQDSYNEQFF,TGTGCCAGCGACCAGGACTCCTACAATGAGCAGTTCTTC,TRBJ2-1,TRBV12-3/TRBV12-4,few,NA
CASSLSGPSMVEQYF,TGCGCCAGCAGCTTGTCGGGACCCTCCATGGTCGAGCAGTACTTC,TRBJ2-7,TRBV5-1,NA,NA
CASSPHTSGSYNEQFF,TGTGCCAGCAGTCCACACACTAGCGGTTCCTACAATGAGCAGTTCTTC,TRBJ2-1,TRBV28,NA,TRBD2
CATSDRGLAGVNEQFF,TGTGCCACCAGTGACCGAGGACTAGCGGGCGTGAATGAGCAGTTCTTC,TRBJ2-1,TRBV24-1,NA,TRBD2
CASSQGTGTSGLQETQYF,TGTGCCAGCAGTCAAGGTACCGGGACTAGCGGGTTACAAGAGACCCAGTACTTC,TRBJ2-5,TRBV28,NA,TRBD2
CASSLGVEAYEQYF,TGCGCCAGCAGCCTAGGTGTTGAGGCTTACGAGCAGTACTTC,TRBJ2-7,TRBV5-1,few,NA
CSVEIGTVQSYEQYF,TGCAGCGTTGAAATCGGGACAGTTCAGTCCTACGAGCAGTACTTC,TRBJ2-7,TRBV29-1,few,TRBD1
CASSLSLAGEYYNEQFF,TGTGCCAGCAGCTTAAGTCTAGCGGGGGAATACTACAATGAGCAGTTCTTC,TRBJ2-1,TRBV7-8,few,TRBD2
CATSRAGLAVLTGELFF,TGTGCCACCAGCAGAGCGGGACTAGCGGTTTTGACCGGGGAGCTGTTTTTT,TRBJ2-2,TRBV15,NA,TRBD2